The T cell receptor (beta chain) under discussion was sequenced for a study of cytomegalovirus exposure and HLA in healthy donors. Regarding the study as a whole: According to a subsequent analysis, TCR clusters identified in the first cohort showed a tendency to co-occur across the approximately 110 validation repertoires. Whilst most TCR sequences proved rare, a subset of public TCRs occurred across many donors.

The donors were part of the validation cohort of roughly 110 subjects. That cohort was separate from the first cohort, which comprised 500 to 850 subjects. The protocol was immunoSEQ multiplex PCR, while the TCRdb copy is restricted to in-frame clones and leaves out a portion. This sample has under 250,000 clones, with 87% found just once. With regard to this clone: The target antigen is unknown.

Germline V gene lookup returns CDR1 SGHRS and CDR2 YFSETQ. The CDR3 loop spans 14 amino acids. V was trimmed by 2 bases and J by 3 bases, leaving 11 bases between them. The sequence was collected from a woman aged 18-35 years in good health and CMV-seropositive. Sequenced material: PBMCs. The chain links TRBV5-1 to TRBJ1-1, with D hard to call. The CDR3 bases are TGCGCCAGCAGCTTCCAGGACTCCCACACTGAAGCTTTCTTT. It specifies CASSFQDSHTEAFF.